This T cell receptor (beta chain) derives from a study of cytomegalovirus exposure and HLA in healthy donors. Study at large: Genotyping of under 500 donors showed that around 81% belonged to the Caucasian-associated ancestry cluster. Study-wide results and limits: In a later analysis, donors in an Asian-associated ancestry cluster reportedly had fewer N-insertions in productive TCRs than the cohort mean. Apart from CMV serostatus, no immune exposure information was available.

Between the trimmed V and J ends, which lost 1 base and 7 bases, there was a span of 17 bases. This CDR3 contains 15 residues. CDR1 and CDR2 from the germline V gene are SGHVS and FNYEAQ. PCR employed 60 Vbeta and 13 Jbeta primers. Sequencing used immunoSEQ multiplex PCR; TCRdb keeps in-frame clones, though not all of them. This sample carries hundreds of thousands of clones, 65% to 85% of them seen once, and the ten largest clones take under 3%. Worth noting for this clone: The antigen remains undetermined.

Source material: PBMCs. This clonotype was obtained from a female donor in good health and CMV-seronegative. The J gene is TRBJ2-7, the V gene TRBV7-6, with D possibly being TRBD2 (6 bases). The CDR3 DNA reads TGTGCCAGCAGCTTAGTAGCGGATCCTCAGGGAGAGCAGTACTTC. It encodes CASSLVADPQGEQYF. Looking up the rest from reference TRBV7-6 and TRBJ2-7 gives the full variable domain: GAGVSQSPRYKVTKRGQDVALRCDPISGHVSLYWYRQALGQGPEFLTYFNYEAQQDKSGLPNDRFSAERPEGSISTLTIQRTEQRDSAMYRCASSLVADPQGEQYFGPGTRLTVT.